This entry lists 30 T cell receptor beta chains sequenced from one sample in a study of CD8+ T cells in alopecia areata. It was cDNA, reverse transcribed from extracted RNA, that served as the sequencing template. Method: immunoSEQ multiplex PCR; TCRdb's copy keeps in-frame clones and lacks some. Among about 120,000 clones listed, about 46% were seen once. The sample consisted of NKG2D-low CD8+ T cells sorted from blood. The receptors were sampled from a human donor with alopecia areata.

J is TRBJ1-2 and V is TRBV29-1, with 7 nucleotides matching TRBD1. The CDR3 spans 12 residues. From germline, CDR1 is SQVTM and CDR2 ANQGSEA. V shed 7 bases and J 7 bases; nucleotides not matched to a gene: 9. CDR3 DNA sequence: TGCAGCGCCCAAGACAGGGACCCTGGCTACACCTTC. This encodes CSAQDRDPGYTF.

The chain is built from TRBV27 and TRBJ2-7; D is perhaps TRBD2 (5 bases). Trimming removed 4 bases from V and 2 bases from J, with 9 bases in between. CDR3 length equals 13 residues. Germline CDR1 MNHEY, CDR2 SMNVEV (reference sequence). CDR3 loop: CASSSRGPYEQYF. Here the CDR3 DNA reads TGTGCCAGCAGTTCCCGAGGGCCCTACGAGCAGTACTTC.

This clone showed up just a few times. The rearrangement joins TRBV5-4 to TRBJ2-4, with D tentatively TRBD1 or TRBD2 (5 bases each). Trimming removed 3 bases at V and 4 bases at J, with 11 bases between. Per the germline V gene, CDR1 is SGHNT and CDR2 is YYREEE (reference sequence). The CDR3 consists of 14 residues. The CDR3 is CASSSRDGKNIQYF. The CDR3 DNA follows: TGTGCCAGCAGCTCCCGGGACGGTAAAAACATTCAGTACTTC.

J is TRBJ2-5 and V is TRBV7-9, with D possibly matching TRBD2 (5 bases). There are 15 residues in the CDR3. Germline CDR1 reads SEHNR; CDR2 reads FQNEAQ (reference sequence). The V end was cut by 5 bases, the J end by 3 bases, with 16 bases between. The CDR3 nucleotides read TGTGCCAGCAGCCCCGAGGGAGCAGGCAAAGAGACCCAGTACTTC. It specifies CASSPEGAGKETQYF.

This clone showed up just a few times. This chain uses TRBV30 with TRBJ1-1; 10 bases align to TRBD1. The CDR3 contains 11 residues. Trimming at V came to 5 bases and at J to 6 bases, leaving 0 bases not matched to a gene. Germline lookup yields CDR1 GTSNPN and CDR2 SVGIG (reference sequence). The CDR3 sequence: CAWGQGAEAFF. The CDR3 DNA reads as TGTGCCTGGGGACAGGGGGCTGAAGCTTTCTTT.

The chain combines TRBV2 with TRBJ2-5; D is possibly TRBD1 (5 bases). Trimming removed 3 bases at V and 2 bases at J, with 13 bases between. From germline, CDR1 is SNHLY and CDR2 FYNNEI. The length of the CDR3 is 15 residues. In DNA form, the CDR3 reads TGTGCCAGCAGTGAGGTCACAAGGGGACAAGAGACCCAGTACTTC. It translates to CASSEVTRGQETQYF.

The chain joins TRBV27 to TRBJ2-7, with D possibly being TRBD2 (6 bases). Germline CDR1 and CDR2: MNHEY and SMNVEV (reference sequence). The CDR3 sequence is 14 residues long. V shed 3 bases and J shed 0 bases, with 9 bases lying between them. This chain's CDR3 is CASSFSGVSYEQYF. The CDR3 bases are TGTGCCAGCAGTTTTTCGGGAGTCTCCTACGAGCAGTACTTC.

This clone has only one observation. The CDR3 bases are TGCAGCGTTGAAGATGATGAAGGGACAGCTTGGGAGACCCAGTACTTC. Protein: CSVEDDEGTAWETQYF. V usage is TRBV29-1 and J usage is TRBJ2-5; 7 bases map to TRBD1. V gave up 0 bases and J gave up 5 bases; unmatched junction bases: 12. CDR1 is SQVTM and CDR2 is ANQGSEA in the germline V gene. This CDR3 has 16 amino acids.

The chain joins TRBV29-1 to TRBJ1-1; a weak D match, TRBD1 (6 bases). CDR1 is SQVTM and CDR2 is ANQGSEA in the germline V gene. Trimming took off 6 bases at V and 1 base at J, with 15 bases between the two ends. The CDR3 spans 14 residues. The CDR3 DNA follows: TGCAGCGTCGAAACCGGGACATCGAACACTGAAGCTTTCTTT. Encoded protein: CSVETGTSNTEAFF.

The chain has TRBV29-1 and TRBJ2-2; 13 bases align to TRBD2. V lost 5 bases to trimming and J lost 6 bases; unmatched junction nucleotides: 9. CDR1 is SQVTM, CDR2 ANQGSEA, per germline. The CDR3 runs to 16 residues. CDR3 DNA sequence: TGCAGCGTTACGGGACTAGCGGGACCGCAAGCCGGGGAGCTGTTTTTT. Its translation: CSVTGLAGPQAGELFF.

This clone was seen a few times. V and J are TRBV4-1 and TRBJ2-1; a weak D match, TRBD2 (6 bases). The CDR3 contains 13 residues. V was cut by 0 bases and J by 12 bases, with 12 bases left in between. Germline CDR1 is MGHRA and CDR2 is YSYEKL. As DNA, the CDR3 is TGCGCCAGCAGCCAAGAATTCATCGGGGGGCAGTTCTTC. Protein sequence: CASSQEFIGGQFF.

The chain combines TRBV4-1 with TRBJ2-7; weak D call: TRBD2 (6 bases). The germline V gene encodes CDR1 MGHRA and CDR2 YSYEKL. V lost 5 bases to trimming and J lost 6 bases, with 17 bases between them. The CDR3 totals 14 residues. The CDR3 DNA sequence: TGCGCCAGCAGCGTCAGGAGGGGTAATACCGAGCAGTACTTC. Translation gives CASSVRRGNTEQYF.

This clone was recorded a few times. The chain uses TRBV29-1 and TRBJ1-1, with a tentative D call TRBD1 (6 bases). Germline V lookup: CDR1 SQVTM, CDR2 ANQGSEA. With 2 bases removed from V and 10 bases from J, the gap between germline ends came to 17 bases. This CDR3 contains 13 residues. As DNA, the CDR3 is TGCAGCGTTGAAATAAAGTCCGCAGGGGCAGCTTTCTTT. It specifies CSVEIKSAGAAFF.

This chain uses TRBV5-6 with TRBJ2-2; a weak D match, TRBD1 (5 bases). Trimming left V 2 bases short and J 6 bases short, with 11 bases between. The CDR3 is 14 residues long. Germline V CDR1 and CDR2: SGHDT, YYEEEE. CDR3 residues: CASSLEGASGELFF. The CDR3 coding sequence is TGTGCCAGCAGCTTAGAAGGGGCTTCCGGGGAGCTGTTTTTT.

Remarks on this clone: One junction end does not reproduce the germline sequence, and a read error may be involved. Other DNA sequences in the sample encode the same CDR3. The chain uses TRBV29-1 and TRBJ2-4, with 8 bases fitting TRBD1. The CDR3 has 17 amino acids. Per germline, CDR1 SQVTM and CDR2 ANQGSEA. The CDR3 here is CSVGGSDRQGARNIQYF. The CDR3 DNA sequence: TGCAGCGTTGGTGGTTCCGACCGGCAGGGGGCCAGAAACATTCAGTACTTC.

This clone was seen a few times. The chain links TRBV29-1 to TRBJ2-5; D unresolved. CDR3 length equals 12 residues. Trimming stripped 5 bases from V and 2 bases from J, with 9 bases between. Germline CDR1 SQVTM, CDR2 ANQGSEA. The CDR3 here is CSVPGIQETQYF. The CDR3 region has the DNA TGCAGCGTTCCAGGTATACAAGAGACCCAGTACTTC.

This sequence joins TRBV27 and TRBJ2-7; D might be TRBD1 (5 bases). Trimming pared 3 bases from V and 0 bases from J, leaving 9 bases between. Per the germline V gene, CDR1 is MNHEY and CDR2 is SMNVEV (reference sequence). CDR3 size: 14 residues. CDR3 DNA sequence: TGTGCCAGCAGTTTGGCCCAGGGCTCCTACGAGCAGTACTTC. This encodes CASSLAQGSYEQYF.

The V gene is TRBV19, the J gene TRBJ1-5; D is unresolved. Germline lookup yields CDR1 LNHDA and CDR2 SQIVND (reference sequence). The CDR3 contains 17 residues. V lost 7 bases, J lost 2 bases, and 21 bases lay in between. DNA of the CDR3: TGTGCCAGTATCGGGTCGATATCAAGTTATGGCAATCAGCCCCAGCATTTT. Translated, it gives CASIGSISSYGNQPQHF.

The rearrangement uses TRBV27 and TRBJ1-5; no definite D call. Germline V gene data show CDR1 as MNHEY and CDR2 as SMNVEV (reference sequence). This CDR3 comprises 13 residues. Trimming pared 3 bases from V and 3 bases from J, leaving 6 bases between. This CDR3 is CASSFGANQPQHF. The CDR3 DNA is TGTGCCAGCAGTTTTGGAGCCAATCAGCCCCAGCATTTT.

The gene calls are TRBV28 and TRBJ2-3; D uncertain. The CDR3 contains 12 residues. From germline, CDR1 is MDHEN and CDR2 SYDVKM. The V end was cut by 7 bases, the J end by 6 bases, with 11 bases between. CDR3 sequence (DNA): TGTGCCAGCACCAGATTCGGGGATACGCAGTATTTT. It encodes CASTRFGDTQYF.

Here the CDR3 reads CAWSGELATGELFF. Here the CDR3 DNA reads TGTGCCTGGAGCGGGGAGCTTGCCACCGGGGAGCTGTTTTTT. The chain carries TRBV30 and TRBJ2-2; maybe TRBD2 (5 bases). CDR1 is GTSNPN and CDR2 is SVGIG in the germline V gene (reference sequence). V gave up 3 bases and J gave up 4 bases, with 12 bases separating them. The CDR3 extends over 14 amino acids.

The V and J genes are TRBV29-1 and TRBJ1-1, with a tentative D call TRBD1 (6 bases). The CDR3 contains 12 residues. Germline V lookup: CDR1 SQVTM, CDR2 ANQGSEA. The V end lost 2 bases, the J end lost 11 bases, and 15 bases lay between the germline ends. CDR3 sequence: CSVELGDMRAFF. The CDR3 bases are TGCAGCGTTGAACTGGGGGACATGAGGGCTTTCTTT.

J is TRBJ2-2 and V is TRBV30; weak D call: TRBD2 (5 bases). Germline-derived CDR1 and CDR2 are GTSNPN and SVGIG (reference sequence). The CDR3 has 14 amino acids. Trimming pared 5 bases from V and 3 bases from J, leaving 13 bases between. The DNA for the CDR3 is TGTGCCTGGGGAGAACTGGACTACACCGGGGAGCTGTTTTTT. Protein: CAWGELDYTGELFF.

This clone was counted between two and nine times. The V and J genes are TRBV5-6 and TRBJ1-1; D perhaps matches TRBD1 (5 bases). Germline CDR1 SGHDT, CDR2 YYEEEE. The CDR3 contains 12 residues. CDR3 residues: CATGRGSTEAFF. CDR3 DNA sequence: TGTGCTACTGGCCGGGGGAGCACTGAAGCTTTCTTT.

The chain joins TRBV29-1 to TRBJ2-7; 7 bases match TRBD1. V shed 6 bases and J 4 bases; nucleotides not matched to a gene: 6. Germline V lookup: CDR1 SQVTM, CDR2 ANQGSEA. The CDR3 loop spans 12 amino acids. The CDR3 DNA reads TGCAGCGTCCGGGACAGCCCATACGAGCAGTACTTC. It specifies CSVRDSPYEQYF.

This clone has only a few counts. The V and J genes are TRBV27 and TRBJ2-3, with TRBD2 matching 9 bases. V lost 3 bases and J lost 1; bases outside the gene matches: 2. Per the germline V gene, CDR1 is MNHEY and CDR2 is SMNVEV (reference sequence). The CDR3 covers 15 residues. CDR3 nucleotide sequence: TGTGCCAGCAGTTTTAGACTAGCGGGCACAGATACGCAGTATTTT. It codes for CASSFRLAGTDTQYF.

The J gene is TRBJ2-3, the V gene TRBV4-1; D remains ambiguous. This CDR3 has 11 residues. V was shortened by 4 bases and J by 6 bases, with 5 bases between the two germline ends. Germline lookup yields CDR1 MGHRA and CDR2 YSYEKL. The CDR3, as DNA: TGCGCCAGCAGCCTACGCGATACGCAGTATTTT. This translates into CASSLRDTQYF.

About this clone itself: Other DNA sequences in the same sample also yield this CDR3. V gene TRBV29-1 combines with J gene TRBJ2-2, with unresolved D. The CDR3 is 12 residues long. In germline, CDR1 is SQVTM, CDR2 ANQGSEA. Trimming took off 4 bases at V and 5 bases at J, with 8 bases between the two ends. CDR3 protein: CSVVMGTGELFF. In DNA form, the CDR3 reads TGCAGCGTTGTCATGGGGACCGGGGAGCTGTTTTTT.

This chain joins TRBV28 and TRBJ2-7; D not certain. The CDR3 runs to 15 residues. Trimming stripped 4 bases from V and 7 bases from J, with 20 bases between. Per germline, CDR1 MDHEN and CDR2 SYDVKM. Here the CDR3 DNA reads TGTGCCAGCAGTTCGTTGTTAAGTCCGCCTGGAGAGCAGTACTTC. This sequence encodes CASSSLLSPPGEQYF. Together with reference TRBV28 and TRBJ2-7, the CDR3 gives the full variable domain: DVKVTQSSRYLVKRTGEKVFLECVQDMDHENMFWYRQDPGLGLRLIYFSYDVKMKEKGDIPEGYSVSREKKERFSLILESASTNQTSMYLCASSSLLSPPGEQYFGPGTRLTVT.

This clone was seen more than once but under ten times. The J gene is TRBJ2-1, the V gene TRBV30; either TRBD1 or TRBD2 may supply D (7 bases each). The CDR3 is 13 residues long. Trimming left V 7 bases short and J 8 bases short, with 18 bases between. In germline, CDR1 is GTSNPN, CDR2 SVGIG (reference sequence). Written as DNA, the CDR3 is TGTGCCTTCCAGGGGGGGAGAGGGTATGAGCAGTTCTTC. Translation: CAFQGGRGYEQFF.